This entry lists 28 T cell receptor beta chains sequenced from one sample in a study of CDR3 diversity in severe acne. TCRdb processed the PCR reads anew with MiXCR; each CDR3 protein has one entry. The sample consists of 65,000 to 95,000 distinct CDR3 sequences, 51% of them appearing once. The specimen sequenced was blood. These receptors were obtained from a male donor in good health, without acne.

This clonotype occurred a few times. The chain uses TRBV29-1 and TRBJ1-1; D ambiguous. The CDR3 loop spans 12 amino acids. Trimming left V 6 bases short and J 1 base short, with 9 bases between. The germline V gene has CDR1 SQVTM and CDR2 ANQGSEA. The DNA of the CDR3 is TGCAGCGTCCGGACCGGGAACACTGAAGCTTTCTTT. This translates into CSVRTGNTEAFF.

The chain combines TRBV12-3 or TRBV12-4 with TRBJ1-2; TRBD1 matches at 7 bases. After removal of 6 bases from V and 2 bases from J, the junction contained 6 bases not matched to a gene. The CDR3 consists of 14 residues. CDR3 in DNA: TGTGCCAGCAGGTGGCAGGGGGACAACTATGGCTACACCTTC. This translates into CASRWQGDNYGYTF.

CDR3 bases: TGTGCCAGCAGCTTAATAGTCAGCGGGAGGGCCTACAATGAGCAGTTCTTC. Translation gives CASSLIVSGRAYNEQFF. The chain carries TRBV13 and TRBJ2-5, with 10 bases fitting TRBD2. The DNA end is a closer match to TRBJ2-1, so the J assignment may be wrong. The CDR3 extends over 17 amino acids. Germline V lookup: CDR1 PRHDT, CDR2 FYEKMQ (reference sequence).

This clonotype counts as medium-sized. The chain couples TRBV7-3 to TRBJ1-6, with unresolved D. The length of the CDR3 is 18 residues. Between the trimmed V and J ends, which lost 5 bases and 9 bases, there was a span of 26 bases. Germline-derived CDR1 and CDR2 are SGHTA and FQGTGA. This CDR3 is CASSQTFTGGGVGSPLHF. The CDR3 region has the DNA TGTGCCAGCAGCCAAACATTTACGGGAGGTGGGGTAGGTTCACCCCTCCACTTT.

The chain couples TRBV29-1 to TRBJ2-3; D may be TRBD1 or TRBD2 (5 bases each). The CDR3 spans 15 residues. Trimming took off 7 bases at V and 4 bases at J, with 21 bases between the two ends. Germline V gives CDR1 SQVTM, CDR2 ANQGSEA. CDR3 in DNA: TGCAGCGGTATGGCGATCGGGTGGGACGCAGATACGCAGTATTTT. As protein: CSGMAIGWDADTQYF.

In regard to this clonotype: A read error is likely, as this CDR3 ends without the conserved phenylalanine or tryptophan. The chain combines TRBV18 with TRBJ1-3; D is unresolved. The V gene's germline CDR1 is KGHSH and CDR2 LQKENI. The CDR3 spans 15 residues. The CDR3 reads CASSPRQSSGNTIYS. The CDR3 DNA reads TGTGCCAGCTCACCCAGGCAGAGCTCTGGAAACACTATATATTCT.

By frequency in the sample, this clonotype is medium-sized (0.01 to 0.1%). This chain joins TRBV20-1 and TRBJ2-7, with 13 bases fitting TRBD2. The CDR3 contains 16 residues. Germline CDR1 is DFQATT and CDR2 is SNEGSKA (reference sequence). The V and J ends lost 5 bases and 7 bases, in that order; junction bases with no gene match: 14. The CDR3 bases are TGCAGTGCTGCCGCCGGGACTAGCGGGGATCCTTTGGAGCAGTACTTC. Its translation: CSAAAGTSGDPLEQYF.

This chain connects TRBV5-5 to TRBJ2-1, with D possibly being TRBD1 or TRBD2 (5 bases each). Per germline, CDR1 SGHKS and CDR2 YYEKEE (reference sequence). The CDR3 covers 13 residues. With 4 bases removed from V and 4 bases from J, the gap between germline ends came to 9 bases. The DNA for the CDR3 is TGTGCCAGCAGCCGGGGCACTTACAATGAGCAGTTCTTC. It yields the protein CASSRGTYNEQFF.

Ten or more counts support this clonotype. This chain's CDR3 is CASSEGISTDTQYF. In DNA form, the CDR3 reads TGTGCCAGCAGCGAGGGGATAAGCACAGATACGCAGTATTTT. This chain joins TRBV9 and TRBJ2-3; a possible D gene is TRBD1 (5 bases). Germline CDR1 is SGDLS and CDR2 is YYNGEE. V was cut by 3 bases and J by 0 bases, with 8 bases left in between. The length of the CDR3 is 14 residues.

The table lists this clonotype with many counts. The chain carries TRBV12-3 or TRBV12-4 and TRBJ2-3, with D possibly being TRBD2 (6 bases). The CDR3 extends over 14 amino acids. Trimming removed 3 bases from V and 6 bases from J, with 13 bases in between. The CDR3 loop is CASSFLTSGDTQYF. DNA for the CDR3: TGTGCCAGCAGTTTCTTGACTAGTGGGGATACGCAGTATTTT.

V usage is TRBV20-1 and J usage is TRBJ2-7; D not certain. Trimming pared 7 bases from V and 2 bases from J, leaving 12 bases between. CDR1 DFQATT and CDR2 SNEGSKA come from the germline V gene (reference sequence). This CDR3 has 12 amino acids. CDR3 in DNA: TGCAGTGTCCCAGCGCCCCCCTACGAGCAGTACTTC. This codes for CSVPAPPYEQYF.

The chain employs TRBV6-5 and TRBJ1-5; D ambiguous. The CDR3 covers 14 residues. Germline V gene data show CDR1 as MNHEY and CDR2 as SVGAGI. V lost 8 bases, J lost 5 bases, and 16 bases lay in between. This CDR3 reads CASLNVGRDQPQHF. The CDR3 DNA sequence: TGTGCCAGCCTAAACGTGGGCAGAGATCAGCCCCAGCATTTT.

The chain employs TRBV6-5 and TRBJ2-1, with D possibly matching TRBD2 (7 bases). The CDR3 has 15 residues. The V gene's germline CDR1 is MNHEY and CDR2 SVGAGI. Trimming removed 5 bases at V and 5 bases at J, with 16 bases between. The CDR3 nucleotides read TGTGCCAGCAGTCCCCGGCGGGGGCCTCACAATGAGCAGTTCTTC. Its translation is CASSPRRGPHNEQFF.

Judged by abundance, this clonotype is medium-sized (0.01 to 0.1%). The genes are TRBV6-6 and TRBJ2-7, with D perhaps given as TRBD1 or TRBD2 (5 bases each). Per germline, CDR1 MNHNY and CDR2 SVGAGI (reference sequence). This CDR3 has 13 residues. Deletions cut 5 bases from V and 4 bases from J, with 12 bases between. CDR3 DNA sequence: TGTGCCAGCAGTGAGGGCAGGGCTTACGAGCAGTACTTC. Protein sequence: CASSEGRAYEQYF.

The CDR3 loop is CASSEQGNQPQYF. In DNA form, the CDR3 reads TGTGCCAGCAGCGAACAGGGGAATCAGCCCCAGTACTTC. This chain connects TRBV6-4 to TRBJ2-5; TRBD1 agrees at 7 bases. Germline CDR1 is MRHNA and CDR2 is SNTAGT. V lost 6 bases, J lost 9 bases, and 10 bases stayed unmatched. The CDR3 is made up of 13 amino acids.

This sequence joins TRBV5-1 and TRBJ2-7, with D perhaps matching TRBD1 or TRBD2 (6 bases each). Germline V gene data show CDR1 as SGHRS and CDR2 as YFSETQ. Trimming stripped 0 bases from V and 2 bases from J, with 15 bases between. The CDR3 is 16 residues long. Written as DNA, the CDR3 is TGCGCCAGCAGCTTGGTGGGGGGCCCTAGCCCCTACGAGCAGTACTTC. Translation gives CASSLVGGPSPYEQYF. Based on the CDR3 plus reference TRBV5-1 and TRBJ2-7, the full variable domain is KAGVTQTPRYLIKTRGQQVTLSCSPISGHRSVSWYQQTPGQGLQFLFEYFSETQRNKGNFPGRFSGRQFSNSRSEMNVSTLELGDSALYLCASSLVGGPSPYEQYFGPGTRLTVT.

The chain couples TRBV13 to TRBJ1-1; TRBD1 matches 7 bases. From germline, CDR1 is PRHDT and CDR2 FYEKMQ (reference sequence). This CDR3 is 12 amino acids long. The J segment lost 6 bases and the V segment lost 4 bases, leaving 2 bases of the junction unmatched. CDR3 amino acids: CASSSDRAEAFF. The CDR3 DNA reads TGTGCCAGCAGCTCTGACAGGGCTGAAGCTTTCTTT.

This clonotype was counted at least ten times. The chain carries TRBV9 and TRBJ1-1; TRBD1 is a possible D gene (6 bases). The germline V gene has CDR1 SGDLS and CDR2 YYNGEE. Between the trimmed V and J ends, which lost 3 bases and 5 bases, there was a span of 17 bases. The CDR3 spans 15 residues. The CDR3 loop reads CASSGRPPGATEAFF. As DNA, the CDR3 is TGTGCCAGCAGCGGCAGACCCCCGGGGGCTACTGAAGCTTTCTTT.

The J gene is TRBJ1-5, the V gene TRBV24-1, with D perhaps matching TRBD1 (5 bases). Trimming pared 8 bases from V and 3 bases from J, leaving 10 bases between. The CDR3 runs to 13 residues. CDR1 and CDR2 (germline): KGHDR, SFDVKD. The DNA of the CDR3 is TGTGCCACCACTCCGGGGCCCAATCAGCCCCAGCATTTT. Its translation is CATTPGPNQPQHF.

This clonotype was detected many times. The chain has TRBV20-1 and TRBJ2-2, with 7 positions matching TRBD1. Germline CDR1 is DFQATT and CDR2 is SNEGSKA (reference sequence). V dropped 5 bases and J dropped 4; count of bases not matched to a gene: 10. The CDR3 has 15 residues. The CDR3 region is CSAWDRQGGTGELFF. Here the CDR3 DNA reads TGCAGTGCTTGGGACAGACAAGGGGGCACCGGGGAGCTGTTTTTT.

The chain links TRBV6-1 to TRBJ2-7, with 12 nucleotides matching TRBD1. Germline V gives CDR1 MNHNS, CDR2 SASEGT. V was clipped by 4 bases and J by 6 bases; unmatched bases: 4. This CDR3 is 14 amino acids long. The CDR3 DNA sequence: TGTGCCAGCAGTGGAGGGACAGGGGGCAGCGAGCAGTACTTC. This encodes CASSGGTGGSEQYF.

This clonotype is labeled as medium-sized. The chain couples TRBV7-2 to TRBJ2-5, with TRBD2 matching 9 bases. The CDR3 is made up of 16 amino acids. Germline CDR1 is SGHTA and CDR2 is FQGNSA. V gave up 1 base and J gave up 5 bases; unmatched junction bases: 8. This CDR3 is CASSLVLPSGEETQYF. The CDR3 DNA is TGTGCCAGCAGCTTAGTCTTGCCTAGCGGGGAGGAGACCCAGTACTTC.

By share, this clonotype ranks as large. The chain employs TRBV30 and TRBJ2-3, with a weak D call TRBD2 (7 bases). V was cut by 8 bases and J by 1 base, with 16 bases left in between. Germline loops: CDR1 GTSNPN, CDR2 SVGIG (reference sequence). CDR3 size: 14 residues. CDR3 region: CASSRGARTDTQYF. CDR3 in DNA: TGTGCCAGCAGCCGGGGGGCTCGCACAGATACGCAGTATTTT.

The J gene is TRBJ1-2, the V gene TRBV9; the match to TRBD1 covers 8 bases. V lost 3 bases and J lost 3; bases outside the gene matches: 10. Germline V CDR1 and CDR2: SGDLS, YYNGEE. CDR3 length: 16 amino acids. The CDR3 DNA is TGTGCCAGCAGCGACCCCCGACAGGGGTTCTACTATGGCTACACCTTC. Protein product: CASSDPRQGFYYGYTF.

The chain combines TRBV11-3 with TRBJ1-2; D is uncertain. The length of the CDR3 is 13 residues. V lost 6 bases and J 7 bases, leaving 15 bases between the germline ends. CDR1 is SGHNT, CDR2 YENEEA, per germline. CDR3 nucleotides: TGTGCCAGCAGGGGTCTTCGGGCGTTTGGCTACACCTTC. Protein sequence: CASRGLRAFGYTF.

This clonotype is judged medium-sized. The chain recombines TRBV5-1 with TRBJ2-1; 9 bases align to TRBD2. CDR3 length: 14 residues. J was trimmed by 7 bases and V by 4 bases; bases with no gene match: 6. CDR1 is SGHRS and CDR2 is YFSETQ in the germline V gene. The CDR3 DNA follows: TGCGCCAGCAGCGAGGGCGGGAGGGTGAATGAGCAGTTCTTC. Translating it yields CASSEGGRVNEQFF.

This clonotype was observed many times. A much more abundant neighbour one base away suggests this may be a read error. V usage is TRBV4-2 and J usage is TRBJ2-1, with TRBD2 identical over 9 bases. The CDR3 is 15 amino acids. Germline CDR1 LGHNA, CDR2 YNFKEQ. The CDR3 sequence is CACSPKASGNDEQFF. The CDR3 DNA follows: TGTGCCTGCAGCCCCAAGGCTAGCGGGAACGATGAGCAGTTCTTC.

V gene TRBV2 combines with J gene TRBJ2-2; D is tentatively TRBD1 or TRBD2 (5 bases each). Trimming took 10 bases from V and 6 from J, leaving 15 bases between them. The CDR3 loop spans 13 amino acids. Germline V gene sequence: CDR1 SNHLY, CDR2 FYNNEI. The CDR3 region has the DNA TGTGCCACCGTACACGGGACCGCCGGGGAGCTGTTTTTT. Encoded protein: CATVHGTAGELFF.